This T cell receptor (beta chain) was captured in a study of early T cells in non-severe SARS-CoV-2 infection. The CDR3 is made up of 15 amino acids. CDR1 MNHEY and CDR2 SVGEGT come from the germline V gene. V lost 6 bases to trimming and J lost 7 bases; unmatched junction nucleotides: 9. This clonotype was counted ten times or more. TCRdb passed the 5' RACE reads through MiXCR, listing each CDR3 protein once. The sample includes about 30,000 distinct CDR3 sequences, under 4% of them seen just once. The rearrangement uses TRBV6-2 or TRBV6-3 and TRBJ1-6, with 7 bases identical to TRBD1. The sequence was obtained from an adult who was a healthcare worker with PCR-confirmed SARS-CoV-2 infection or an uninfected control (not recorded which). The sequencing input was whole blood. CDR3 in amino acids: CASRPTGVRNSPLHF. CDR3 nucleotide sequence: TGTGCCAGCAGACCAACAGGGGTTCGAAATTCACCCCTCCACTTT.